The clone carrying this T cell receptor beta chain was counted many times. What it recognizes is unknown. This beta chain is a stray sequence in a library constructed for alpha chains; its clone size is not meaningful. The entry originates in a study of spatial heterogeneity in lung cancer. Study-wide context: The donors were 72 patients with non-small cell lung cancer that was early-stage and untreated. Study results and caveats: Blood carried ubiquitous expanded tumor TCRs more at resection than follow-up.

This CDR3 comprises 14 residues. Trimming took 0 bases from V and 6 from J, leaving 12 bases between them. Germline V gene data show CDR1 as MNHEY and CDR2 as SMNVEV (reference sequence). The time point denotes: blood taken at disease recurrence. Unsorted whole RNA samples from tumor, nontumor lung or frozen PBMC were sequenced. TCRdb passed the 5' RACE reads through MiXCR, listing each CDR3 protein once. The sample includes 7,500 to 10,000 distinct CDR3 sequences, 3% to 4.5% seen only once; the top ten take around a sixth. The receptor was isolated from a female donor with early-stage non-small cell lung cancer. The chain carries TRBV27 and TRBJ2-7, with D perhaps matching TRBD1 (6 bases). The starting material was PBMCs, obtained at recurrence. The CDR3 sequence is CASSLSGSGAEQYF. The CDR3 nucleotides are TGTGCCAGCAGTTTATCGGGTTCAGGGGCCGAGCAGTACTTC.